The subject of this entry is one T cell receptor beta chain. Its target is not known. The sample has other DNA sequences that encode this CDR3 too. Collected material from alopecia areata patients comprised lesional scalp punch biopsies and peripheral blood. After isolation, RNA underwent reverse transcription to generate cDNA as the sequencing template. The table came from immunoSEQ multiplex PCR; TCRdb's copy has only in-frame clones and leaves some out. The repertoire consists of some 210,000 clones, with 50% to 60% occurring once and the leading ten covering 0.45%. The sample is drawn from a study of CD8+ T cells in alopecia areata. Background on the study: Those patients who were treated received oral tofacitinib, which was given at 5 to 10 mg twice daily for moderate-to-severe alopecia areata.

The study's findings and limits: Scalp sequencing captures resident alphabeta T cells of normal skin too. It was lesional scalp, especially alopecia totalis/universalis, that showed higher clonality than normal scalp.

Germline CDR1 MGHRA, CDR2 YSYEKL. The CDR3 sequence is 14 residues long. Losses at the gene ends were 4 bases for V and 2 bases for J; bases not matched to a gene: 0. The sequencing here drew on CD4+ T cells sorted from blood, taken at week 0. V usage is TRBV4-1 and J usage is TRBJ1-1; the match to TRBD1 covers 11 bases. The sequence came from a human donor with alopecia areata. The CDR3 DNA follows: TGCGCCAGCAGCCGGACAGGGGGCAACACTGAAGCTTTCTTT. Protein sequence: CASSRTGGNTEAFF.